A selection of T cell receptor beta chains follows, all from one sample in a study of blood T cell repertoires in COVID-19. The assay was immunoSEQ multiplex PCR, and TCRdb's table has in-frame clones only and misses some. The sample shows approximately 150,000 clones, 80% to 90% of them seen only once. Sequencing used peripheral blood. The receptors were sampled from a man in his sixties with active or convalescent COVID-19. Both conserved end residues are part of each CDR3. The order of the fields is D gene, V gene, clone size, J gene, CDR3 length, CDR3 DNA, CDR3 protein. A D gene is named only where the DNA matches it firmly. Clone sizes are given selectively: once, few, many, or a class where the clone is expanded.

>TRBD2|TRBV28|.|TRBJ2-7|15
TGTGCCAGCAGGCCTTACGTAGCGGGAGTAAGCGAGCAGTACTTC
CASRPYVAGVSEQYF
>TRBD2|TRBV7-3|many|TRBJ2-2|16
TGTGCCAGCAGCTTAAGGGCGGGAGAAGATACCGGGGAGCTGTTTTTT
CASSLRAGEDTGELFF
>.|TRBV19|.|TRBJ2-3|16
TGTGCCAGTAGTGGAACAGGGTTTGTAGGCACAGATACGCAGTATTTT
CASSGTGFVGTDTQYF
>TRBD2|TRBV7-9|.|TRBJ2-1|15
TGTGCCAGCAGCTGGACTAGCGGGAGCTACAATGAGCAGTTCTTC
CASSWTSGSYNEQFF
>.|TRBV12-3/TRBV12-4|.|TRBJ2-2|13
TGTGCCAGCAGTTTAAGGGGATCCGGGGAGCTGTTTTTT
CASSLRGSGELFF
>TRBD1|TRBV11-2|.|TRBJ2-7|16
TGTGCCAGCAGCTCGCCCGGGACAGGGGGCCGGTTTAGGCAGTACTTC
CASSSPGTGGRFRQYF
>.|TRBV5-1|.|TRBJ2-3|15
TGCGCCAGCAGCTTTAGCGGAACTAGCACAGATACGCAGTATTTT
CASSFSGTSTDTQYF
>TRBD1|TRBV4-1|.|TRBJ1-3|15
TGCGCCAGCAGCCTTACGACAGGGAATCTTAACACCATATATTTT
CASSLTTGNLNTIYF
>.|TRBV6-2/TRBV6-3|.|TRBJ2-7|12
TGTGCCAGCAGTTTGGGGGGCTACGAGCAGTACTTC
CASSLGGYEQYF
>TRBD1|TRBV7-9|.|TRBJ2-5|16
TGTGCCAGCAGCCAGAGTGGTCTCAGGGGACAGGAGACCCAGTACTTC
CASSQSGLRGQETQYF
>TRBD1|TRBV3-1/TRBV3-2|.|TRBJ1-3|14
TGTGCCAGCAGCCTACAGGGGGGTCGAAACACCATATATTTT
CASSLQGGRNTIYF
>TRBD1|TRBV10-3|.|TRBJ1-2|12
TGTGCCATCTCGACAGGGGAATTTGGCTACACCTTC
CAISTGEFGYTF
>TRBD2|TRBV28|.|TRBJ2-1|16
TGTGCCAGCCGGGAGGTAGCGGGAAGCTCCTACAATGAGCAGTTCTTC
CASREVAGSSYNEQFF
>TRBD2|TRBV13|.|TRBJ2-1|16
TGTGCCAGCAGCTCAAGACTAGCGGGGACCTACAATGAGCAGTTCTTC
CASSSRLAGTYNEQFF
>.|TRBV29-1|.|TRBJ2-3|11
TGCAGCGTTGACAGGGCCGATACGCAGTATTTT
CSVDRADTQYF
>TRBD2|TRBV27|.|TRBJ2-7|15
TGTGCCAGCAGGGGGGGACTAGCGGTCGGCTACGAGCAGTACTTC
CASRGGLAVGYEQYF
>TRBD1|TRBV7-2|.|TRBJ2-5|16
TGTGCCAGCAGCTTATTCGGACAGGGAAGAGGAGAGACCCAGTACTTC
CASSLFGQGRGETQYF
>.|TRBV21-1|.|TRBJ2-2|20
TGTGCCAGCAGCAAAATCCTTTTTCGGGGACAGGGGAAATTCACCGGGGAGCTGTTTTTT
CASSKILFRGQGKFTGELFF
>TRBD2|TRBV19|.|TRBJ2-7|16
TGTGCCAGTAGTACCGGGACTAGCGGGAGAGGCTACGAGCAGTACTTC
CASSTGTSGRGYEQYF
>TRBD1|TRBV6-6|.|TRBJ1-2|13
TGTGCCAGCAGTTGGACAGGGAAGGATGGCTACACCTTC
CASSWTGKDGYTF
>TRBD2|TRBV18|.|TRBJ2-5|14
TGTGCCAGCTCCCACCTAGCGGGCCAAGAGACCCAGTACTTC
CASSHLAGQETQYF
>TRBD2|TRBV11-2|.|TRBJ2-4|19
TGTGCCAGCAGCTCGCTGGTGGGCGGGAGGGCCCGGGCCAAAAACATTCAGTACTTC
CASSSLVGGRARAKNIQYF
>.|TRBV5-1|.|TRBJ2-2|16
TGCGCCAGCAGCTTGGTCGGGGGACCGAACACCGGGGAGCTGTTTTTT
CASSLVGGPNTGELFF
>TRBD2|TRBV7-9|.|TRBJ2-3|16
TGTGCCAGCAGAGCGGGAGGCCCGCCTAGCACAGATACGCAGTATTTT
CASRAGGPPSTDTQYF
>TRBD1|TRBV10-3|.|TRBJ2-7|13
TGTGCCATCAGCCTCGACAGGGTGGGGGAGCAGTACTTC
CAISLDRVGEQYF
>.|TRBV29-1|.|TRBJ1-1|15
TGCAGCGTTGAACGAATGGGAGTGGGGAACACTGAAGCTTTCTTT
CSVERMGVGNTEAFF
>.|TRBV28|once|TRBJ1-1|15
TGTGCCAGCAGTCCCCCAGGGAATTTTGGCACTGAAGCTTTCTTT
CASSPPGNFGTEAFF
>.|TRBV7-9|.|TRBJ1-1|14
TGTGCCAGCAGCTTAGACGGTCGGTCCACTGAAGCTTTCTTT
CASSLDGRSTEAFF
>TRBD1|TRBV7-3|.|TRBJ2-3|15
TGTGCCAGCAGCTCCGGACAGGTTAGCACAGATACGCAGTATTTT
CASSSGQVSTDTQYF
>.|TRBV21-1|.|TRBJ2-1|16
TGTGCCAGCAGCCGGCGACTAGCGGGAGGACACAATGAGCAGTTCTTC
CASSRRLAGGHNEQFF
>.|TRBV28|.|TRBJ1-5|15
TGTGCCAGCAGTTTAGTTAGAGGGGGAACGTTTCTCCAGCATTTT
CASSLVRGGTFLQHF
>TRBD1|TRBV30|.|TRBJ2-4|16
TGTGCCTGGAGTGGACAGGGGGCCCCAGCCAAAAACATTCAGTACTTC
CAWSGQGAPAKNIQYF
>.|TRBV2|.|TRBJ2-7|15
TGTGCCAGCAGTGAAGGCCCGGGAGCTGGGTACGAGCAGTACTTC
CASSEGPGAGYEQYF
>.|TRBV3-1/TRBV3-2|.|TRBJ1-1|14
TGTGCCAGCAGCCAATCAGGAGGAGAGACTGAAGCTTTCTTT
CASSQSGGETEAFF
>.|TRBV19|.|TRBJ1-5|13
TGTGCCAGTAGTACAGGGCCGGGGGGGCCCCAGCATTTT
CASSTGPGGPQHF
>TRBD2|TRBV29-1|.|TRBJ2-1|13
TGCAGCGTTAGCGGGAGGGCCAGGGATGAGCAGTTCTTC
CSVSGRARDEQFF
>TRBD1|TRBV28|.|TRBJ1-5|16
TGTGCCAGCAGTTCGTGGACAGGGCGAAGGAATCAGCCCCAGCATTTT
CASSSWTGRRNQPQHF
>.|TRBV2|.|TRBJ1-2|14
TGTGCCAGCAGTGTAGGGGCTCTAAACTATGGCTACACCTTC
CASSVGALNYGYTF
>.|TRBV29-1|.|TRBJ2-3|14
TGCAGCTTCTCTAGCGCCTCAGGGAGAGATACGCAGTATTTT
CSFSSASGRDTQYF
>.|TRBV13|.|TRBJ1-2|15
TGTGCCAGCAGCTTAGGAAGGCAAGGCACGGGGGGCTACACCTTC
CASSLGRQGTGGYTF
>TRBD1|TRBV14|.|TRBJ2-2|14
TGTGCCAGCAGCTGGGACAGGGGCACCGGGGAGCTGTTTTTT
CASSWDRGTGELFF
>TRBD2|TRBV19|.|TRBJ2-5|17
TGTGCCAGTAGTTTCCACCTGGGACTAGCGGGTAAAGAGACCCAGTACTTC
CASSFHLGLAGKETQYF
>TRBD2|TRBV27|.|TRBJ2-4|15
TGTGCCAGCAGAACCACTAGCGGGAGACAGAGTCTTCAGTACTTC
CASRTTSGRQSLQYF
>.|TRBV18|.|TRBJ1-4|17
TGTGCCAGCTCACCCCTGGACAGCTCAGCAACTAATGAAAAACTGTTTTTT
CASSPLDSSATNEKLFF
>TRBD1|TRBV5-5|.|TRBJ1-6|17
TGTGCCAGCAGCTCTTTGGGTGTCAGGGGGCTCAATTCACCCCTCCACTTT
CASSSLGVRGLNSPLHF
>TRBD2|TRBV5-8|.|TRBJ2-5|17
TGTGCCAGCAGCTTGGGTATCCTAGCGGGAGTCCAAGAGACCCAGTACTTC
CASSLGILAGVQETQYF
>TRBD2|TRBV19|once|TRBJ2-6|15
TGTGCCAGTAGTATCGGGGGGGCTGGGGCCAACGTCCTGACTTTC
CASSIGGAGANVLTF